Sequencing of this TCR beta chain was carried out in a study of T cell responses to AZD1222 COVID-19 vaccine. Study-level results: Nearly half of spike-specific TCRs reportedly go after variant regions that carry no mutations. Compared with day 0, the breadth and depth of the Spike-specific TCR repertoire rose significantly after two doses of AZD1222. The study sampled repertoires only after the peak T cell response.

TCRdb's copy holds only in-frame clones and misses some; the assay was immunoSEQ multiplex PCR. The data hold some 130,000 clones, with about 90% observed a single time. Looked up from germline, CDR1 is SGHRS and CDR2 is YFSETQ. The CDR3 is made up of 15 amino acids. V was pared by 4 bases and J by 3 bases, with 7 bases of the junction left unmatched. This clone appeared a single time. Its antigen is not identified. The sequence was collected from an adult in good health. The sample consisted of peripheral blood, taken on day 0 of AZD1222 vaccination. The chain joins TRBV5-1 to TRBJ2-3; 8 nucleotides match TRBD1. As DNA, the CDR3 is TGCGCCAGCAGCACACACAGGGGGGATACAGATACGCAGTATTTT. Its translation: CASSTHRGDTDTQYF.